This is a list of T cell receptor beta chains from one sample in a study of PD-1 blockade in classical Hodgkin lymphoma. Only in-frame clones appear in the TCRdb table, and some are missing; sequencing was by immunoSEQ multiplex PCR. The sample records over 15,000 clones, 82% being singletons. The material sequenced was peripheral blood mononuclear cells (PBMCs), taken before the second cycle of nivolumab. These receptors were taken from a human donor with classical Hodgkin lymphoma. The CDR3 runs from the conserved cysteine through the conserved F or W. D genes are given only for firm matches. Some rows mark clone size as missing; the rest say once, few, many or name a class of expanded clone.

NA,TRBJ1-2,TRBV19,NA,CASKMEGGYGYTF,TGTGCCAGTAAAATGGAAGGGGGCTATGGCTACACCTTC
NA,TRBJ1-4,TRBV11-2,NA,CASSLERGERTKLFF,TGTGCCAGCAGCTTAGAACGGGGGGAGAGAACGAAACTGTTTTTT
NA,TRBJ2-7,TRBV6-1,TRBD1,CASTRGQGASHEQYF,TGTGCCAGCACCCGAGGACAGGGGGCATCGCACGAGCAGTACTTC
medium-sized,TRBJ1-1,TRBV5-4,NA,CASSLGGTTEAFF,TGTGCCAGCAGCTTGGGCGGGACCACTGAAGCTTTCTTT
NA,TRBJ1-1,TRBV10-3,NA,CAISESMGRSEAFF,TGTGCCATCAGTGAGTCGATGGGCCGCTCTGAAGCTTTCTTT
NA,TRBJ2-7,TRBV5-1,NA,CAKMGSWGQYF,TGCGCCAAAATGGGATCATGGGGGCAGTACTTC
NA,TRBJ2-3,TRBV7-9,TRBD2,CASSFSSGGGTDTQYF,TGTGCCAGCAGCTTTTCGAGCGGGGGAGGCACAGATACGCAGTATTTT
NA,TRBJ1-1,TRBV29-1,NA,CSVAGTMNTEAFF,TGCAGCGTTGCCGGGACAATGAACACTGAAGCTTTCTTT
few,TRBJ1-5,TRBV4-1,NA,CASSQDLTPGRQGQHF,TGCGCCAGCAGCCAAGATCTAACCCCCGGACGGCAGGGCCAGCATTTT
few,TRBJ2-1,TRBV4-1,NA,CASSQAGGSYNEQFF,TGCGCCAGCAGCCAAGCCGGGGGTTCCTACAATGAGCAGTTCTTC
NA,TRBJ2-5,TRBV7-9,NA,CASSLRGGSETQYF,TGTGCCAGCAGCTTACGAGGAGGGAGCGAGACCCAGTACTTC
NA,TRBJ1-1,TRBV5-1,NA,CASSSALQNTEAFF,TGCGCCAGCAGCTCGGCGTTACAGAACACTGAAGCTTTCTTT
NA,TRBJ2-1,TRBV18,TRBD1,CASSRQGVGEYNEQFF,TGTGCCAGCTCACGTCAGGGGGTTGGGGAATACAATGAGCAGTTCTTC
NA,TRBJ1-5,TRBV6-1,NA,CASSALGRGSGGNQPQHF,TGTGCCAGCAGTGCGTTAGGGAGGGGGTCTGGAGGCAATCAGCCCCAGCATTTT
NA,TRBJ1-1,TRBV11-1,NA,CASSLLGGNTEAFF,TGTGCCAGCAGCTTACTGGGCGGGAACACTGAAGCTTTCTTT
NA,TRBJ2-2,TRBV18,NA,CASSPPQGPNTGELFF,TGTGCCAGCTCACCACCCCAGGGACCGAACACCGGGGAGCTGTTTTTT
NA,TRBJ2-1,TRBV20-1,NA,CSAGTPREEFF,TGCAGTGCAGGGACCCCTCGTGAAGAGTTCTTC
NA,TRBJ1-6,TRBV5-1,NA,CASSSEQGANSPLHF,TGCGCCAGCAGCTCCGAACAGGGAGCAAATTCACCCCTCCACTTT
NA,TRBJ2-3,TRBV18,NA,CASSSAWTDTQYF,TGTGCCAGCTCATCCGCCTGGACAGATACGCAGTATTTT
NA,TRBJ1-4,TRBV19,NA,CASSRLATNEKLFF,TGTGCCAGTAGTAGACTTGCAACTAATGAAAAACTGTTTTTT
NA,TRBJ2-3,TRBV2,TRBD1,CASSEEGGWTDTQYF,TGTGCCAGCAGTGAAGAAGGGGGCTGGACAGATACGCAGTATTTT
NA,TRBJ2-7,TRBV6-5,TRBD1,CASSQRQGSYEQYF,TGTGCCAGCAGCCAGCGACAGGGTTCCTACGAGCAGTACTTC